This T cell receptor (beta chain) is drawn from a study of blood T cell repertoires in COVID-19. Study background: From the United States, Italy and Spain came samples of acute and convalescent COVID-19. Sources were T cells, B-cell-depleted T cells, or PBMCs; the material itself was cDNA or gDNA.

In the study's own analysis: Amplifying reference gene primers gave estimates of nucleated cell counts. Measured with immunoSEQ multiplex PCR; TCRdb has only the in-frame clones, and not every one. The DNA was the basis for D and trimming; V, J and clone size are from that table. There are about 410,000 clones in the sample; 89% occur only once, and about 1.6% lies in the top ten. The CDR3 contains 16 residues. Trimming cost V 0 bases and J 2 bases, with 14 bases left between them. Germline V gene data show CDR1 as LGHNT and CDR2 as FRNRAP. The Seattle patients joined while their infection was active and were tracked longitudinally afterward. In its sample, this clone was seen once.

V is TRBV12-5 and J is TRBJ2-7, with D tentatively TRBD1 (5 bases). The receptor was derived from a woman between 35 and 50 years old with COVID-19, enrolled during active disease. Input material: peripheral blood. The CDR3, as DNA: TGTGCTAGTGGTTTGGTACTCTCTGCAGGGCCCTACGAGCAGTACTTC. Translated, it gives CASGLVLSAGPYEQYF.